This TCR beta chain came from a study of blood T cell repertoires in COVID-19. Background on the study: Both acute and convalescent COVID-19 samples were obtained from the United States, Italy and Spain. Nucleic acid was either cDNA or gDNA, and it came from T cells, B-cell-depleted T cells, or PBMCs.

The CDR3 is made up of 15 amino acids. Trimming left V 4 bases short and J 3 bases short, with 16 bases between. The germline CDR1 and CDR2 sequences are SGHKS and YYEKEE (reference sequence). In its sample, this clone was seen a few times. As processed by the authors: It was from reference gene primer amplification that nucleated cell counts were estimated. Sequenced by immunoSEQ multiplex PCR; TCRdb stores in-frame clones only, minus some. That table is the source of V, J and clone size, and D and trimming were worked out from the DNA. Seen here are around 250,000 clones, roughly 87% observed once, and the top ten hold about 4.5%.

The clonotype was recovered from a woman aged 35 to 49 who had recovered from COVID-19. The sample consisted of peripheral blood. J is TRBJ1-1 and V is TRBV5-5; D is ambiguous. The CDR3 spells CASSHSPSLYTEAFF. CDR3 nucleotide sequence: TGTGCCAGCAGCCACTCTCCTAGCTTATACACTGAAGCTTTCTTT.